The clone carrying this TCR beta chain came up many times. Its antigen is currently unknown. Germline V gene lookup returns CDR1 LGHDT and CDR2 YNNKEL (reference sequence). This CDR3 has 13 amino acids. Trimming pared 7 bases from V and 2 bases from J, leaving 11 bases between. Time point reported: newly diagnosed GD, antithyroid drugs for less than 3 months. PBMC RNA was the source of the TCR library. The record originates from a study of regulatory T cells in long-lasting Graves disease. Study observations and caveats: Persistent disease showed a preference for TRBV28, TRBJ1-2 and TRBJ2-5.

To make TCR beta libraries, researchers used iRepertoire HTBI primers and Arm-PCR of CDR3 regions. TCRdb fed the multiplex PCR reads into MiXCR, producing one record per CDR3 protein. The sample has about 450,000 distinct CDR3 sequences; about 17% are singletons. These data were also reused for a study on T cells in Graves' hyperthyroidism and ophthalmopathy.

The rearrangement uses TRBV3-1 and TRBJ2-5; D remains unclear. The source material was peripheral blood mononuclear cells (PBMCs), sampled at new diagnosis, from a patient treated with antithyroid drugs. The clonotype originates from a woman aged 25 to 45 with Graves disease. The CDR3 region has the DNA TGTGCCAGCACCCGCCGCCTTCAAGAGACCCAGTACTTC. Translated, it gives CASTRRLQETQYF.